The 13 T cell receptor beta chains presented below share a single source sample, sequenced in a study of blood T cell repertoires in COVID-19. Data came from immunoSEQ multiplex PCR; TCRdb stores just in-frame clones and leaves some out. The table shows 200,000 or so clones, with roughly 84% occurring only once. The source material was peripheral blood. The receptors shown here come from a man in his fifties with COVID-19, enrolled during active disease.

The rearrangement joins TRBV6-5 to TRBJ2-3, with 13 nucleotides matching TRBD2. The trim removed 6 bases at V and 6 bases at J, leaving 6 bases unmatched. Germline V lookup: CDR1 MNHEY, CDR2 SVGAGI. CDR3 length equals 15 residues. The CDR3 nucleotides are TGTGCCAGCAGGGGGACTAGCGGGGCGTGGGATACGCAGTATTTT. It specifies CASRGTSGAWDTQYF.

The rearrangement uses TRBV5-5 and TRBJ2-5; D possibly corresponds to TRBD2 (6 bases). This CDR3 is 14 amino acids long. V was clipped by 4 bases and J by 5 bases, with 15 bases between them. Looked up from germline, CDR1 is SGHKS and CDR2 is YYEKEE (reference sequence). The CDR3 sequence: CASSPQGGYETQYF. The CDR3 DNA reads as TGTGCCAGCAGCCCGCAGGGAGGATACGAGACCCAGTACTTC.

This rearrangement joins TRBV19 to TRBJ2-3; 10 bases are shared with TRBD2. The germline V gene has CDR1 LNHDA and CDR2 SQIVND (reference sequence). V was pared by 1 base and J by 3 bases, with 4 bases of the junction left unmatched. The CDR3 has 16 amino acids. CDR3 sequence reads: CASSIGPAGGTDTQYF. The CDR3 DNA sequence: TGTGCCAGTAGTATAGGGCCAGCGGGGGGGACAGATACGCAGTATTTT.

The J gene is TRBJ2-7, the V gene TRBV5-8, with D hard to call. Trimming took off 4 bases at V and 3 bases at J, with 5 bases between the two ends. CDR3 length equals 11 residues. Germline V gene sequence: CDR1 SGHTS, CDR2 YDEGEE. CDR3: CASSPLYEQYF. CDR3 bases: TGTGCCAGCAGCCCCCTCTACGAGCAGTACTTC.

This chain links TRBV11-3 with TRBJ2-3; 9 bases are shared with TRBD1. CDR3 length: 18 residues. With 5 bases clipped from V and 2 bases from J, the junction kept 14 bases outside the gene matches. CDR1 is SGHNT, CDR2 YENEEA, per germline. The CDR3 DNA reads TGTGCCAGCAGCCAAGGACCTCTGCGACAGGGGGACACAGATACGCAGTATTTT. It specifies CASSQGPLRQGDTDTQYF.

V is TRBV4-1 and J is TRBJ1-1, with no clear D. V was pared by 0 bases and J by 0 bases, with 17 bases between. Germline CDR1 reads MGHRA; CDR2 reads YSYEKL. This CDR3 comprises 18 residues. The chain's CDR3 is CASSQDPQRRTMNTEAFF. Written as DNA, the CDR3 is TGCGCCAGCAGCCAAGACCCCCAGAGGCGGACTATGAACACTGAAGCTTTCTTT.

The chain couples TRBV7-2 to TRBJ2-7, with 10 bases aligning to TRBD1. Per germline, CDR1 SGHTA and CDR2 FQGNSA. The CDR3 consists of 15 residues. The ends lost 1 base at V and 2 bases at J; junction bases unmatched: 2. The CDR3 DNA follows: TGTGCCAGCAGCTTAGAGGGACAGGGGCCCTACGAGCAGTACTTC. Its translation: CASSLEGQGPYEQYF.

The V call is TRBV19, the J call TRBJ2-7; a possible D gene is TRBD1 (6 bases). Between the trimmed V and J ends, which lost 3 bases and 4 bases, there was a span of 13 bases. This CDR3 region has 14 residues. Germline V gene lookup returns CDR1 LNHDA and CDR2 SQIVND (reference sequence). CDR3 bases: TGTGCCAGTAGTATCCGGGCAGGGGAATACGAGCAGTACTTC. Protein product: CASSIRAGEYEQYF.

This clone was seen a few times. This chain links TRBV19 with TRBJ2-7; D not certain. V was cut by 6 bases and J by 3 bases, with 15 bases left in between. The CDR3 runs 14 residues. Germline loops: CDR1 LNHDA, CDR2 SQIVND (reference sequence). This chain's CDR3 is CASRVALSHYEQYF. The CDR3 nucleotides are TGTGCCAGTAGGGTTGCCCTGAGCCACTACGAGCAGTACTTC.

The chain is built from TRBV5-5 and TRBJ2-3; 7 nucleotides agree with TRBD1. The CDR3 has 14 residues. J lost 4 bases, V lost 1 base, and 3 bases had no gene match. CDR1 SGHKS and CDR2 YYEKEE come from the germline V gene (reference sequence). CDR3 sequence: CASSLQGVADTQYF. The CDR3, as DNA: TGTGCCAGCAGCTTGCAGGGGGTGGCAGATACGCAGTATTTT. Filled out from reference TRBV5-5 and TRBJ2-3, the complete variable domain reads DAGVTQSPTHLIKTRGQQVTLRCSPISGHKSVSWYQQVLGQGPQFIFQYYEKEERGRGNFPDRFSARQFPNYSSELNVNALLLGDSALYLCASSLQGVADTQYFGPGTRLTVL.

The chain uses TRBV28 and TRBJ2-7; tentative D call: TRBD1 (5 bases). Germline V lookup: CDR1 MDHEN, CDR2 SYDVKM. The V gene lost 6 bases and the J gene lost 0 bases, with 21 bases spanning the gap. The CDR3 is 17 amino acids. CDR3 sequence reads: CASSPYGRGPLSYEQYF. The DNA for the CDR3 is TGTGCCAGCAGCCCCTATGGTAGGGGCCCCCTCTCCTACGAGCAGTACTTC. Variable domain in full (rest from reference TRBV28 and TRBJ2-7): DVKVTQSSRYLVKRTGEKVFLECVQDMDHENMFWYRQDPGLGLRLIYFSYDVKMKEKGDIPEGYSVSREKKERFSLILESASTNQTSMYLCASSPYGRGPLSYEQYFGPGTRLTVT.

This chain connects TRBV7-2 to TRBJ1-2; D uncertain. The germline CDR1 and CDR2 sequences are SGHTA and FQGNSA. The CDR3 runs to 16 residues. Trimming pared 1 base from V and 4 bases from J, leaving 16 bases between. The CDR3 DNA follows: TGTGCCAGCAGCTTAGGGGGTGGAGGACCTAGCTATGGCTACACCTTC. It specifies CASSLGGGGPSYGYTF.

The CDR3 spells CASSPQGGREENEKLFF. The DNA of the CDR3 is TGTGCCAGCTCACCACAAGGGGGCAGAGAAGAGAATGAAAAACTGTTTTTT. The chain combines TRBV18 with TRBJ1-4, with 7 bases that match TRBD1. The germline V gene has CDR1 KGHSH and CDR2 LQKENI. V gave up 1 base and J gave up 5 bases; unmatched junction bases: 10. This CDR3 is built from 17 residues.